This T cell receptor (beta chain) comes out of a study of beta chain features in type 1 diabetes (dated by TCRdb to the late 2010s). Study-wide context: Patients and healthy donors did not differ in mean age, gender distribution, total cell number or subset yield. A total of 85 million to 110 million sorted cells were examined across all samples, and RNA yield correlated strongly with the number of cells per subset. The study compared TCRB repertoires of sorted circulating CD4+ T cell subsets between recently diagnosed type 1 diabetes patients and matched healthy donors. Regulatory and stem cell-like memory subsets were obtained from only 8 patients and about eight healthy donors, while naive and central memory subsets were obtained from all 30 or so donors. Findings and caveats that apply to the study as a whole: Because cDNA was sequenced instead of genomic DNA, highly expressing activated cells could be over-represented, though the groups showed no difference in activation or CD3 levels. Shorter templates might have been favored by PCR, but patient and control samples were amplified and corrected together, so both groups would have been affected equally by any skew. Because small numbers of individuals were included in the HLA sub-analyses, any influence of HLA type on TCRB rearrangement was left unresolved. At VDJ recombination sites, patients with type 1 diabetes made fewer insertions and deleted more nucleotides, a pattern implying thymic rearrangement abnormalities. The naive, central memory and regulatory TCRB repertoires appeared to resemble one another more closely among patients than among healthy donors. A moderate but significant shortening of TCRB CDR3 length was observed in type 1 diabetes patients in all four CD4+ subsets.

The CDR3 numbers 15 residues from cysteine through phenylalanine. CDR3 DNA only is kept here, 45 bases in frame from base 1. V and J are truncated by 0 bases and 2 bases respectively, leaving an intervening sequence of 9 bases. Based on the germline V gene, the CDR1 and CDR2 sequences are SGHRS and YFSETQ. The High Capacity cDNA Reverse Transcription Kit was used to reverse transcribe all of the isolated RNA, meaning that expressed TCRB transcripts were what got sequenced. Deep immunoSEQ sequencing was performed on naive, central memory and regulatory T cell samples, with an average of around 3.4 million total reads per sample. Sorted cells were lysed in RLT buffer, and RNA was extracted using DNase-treated RNeasy Micro or Mini kits according to cell number. To prevent cross-contamination, every cell subset was processed on its own, while patient and healthy donor samples were processed together. Using the immunoSEQ multiplex PCR, TCRB sequences were amplified from cDNA into 87-bp fragments spanning the CDR3 region. Sequencing of the amplicons was done on the Illumina HiSeq platform. The authors processed their data as follows. PCR bias was computationally corrected using synthetic template baselines, reads within Hamming distance 2 were collapsed, and singletons that could not be merged were discarded. Reads were aligned against IMGT to assign V, D and J genes, CDR3 length and insertions or deletions at six rearrangement sites. Within each subset, clonotype counts were normalized to sorted cell number, after which true diversity and Gini coefficients were computed with the tcR R package. The overlap coefficient, calculated on TCRB nucleotide sequences, was used to measure repertoire sharing. Out-of-frame TCRB sequences from naive cells were analyzed as a proxy for the pre-selection repertoire. In TCRdb, the immuneACCESS table is reduced to in-frame sequences with V and J assigned. These tables do not hold every clone; where another copy was compared, an unresolved V gene accounts for under half, and the others remain unexplained. D and trimming come from the DNA, and the V and J calls and clone size come from that table. Here the sample has about 660,000 clones; 11% to 15% occur a single time. Jointly, the top ten make up nearly 0.04% of the sample.

Note on this clone: Its cognate antigen has yet to be identified. The record has no base qualities; no much larger clone is one base away.

A single peripheral blood draw of around 120 mL on average was collected from each donor into heparinised tubes. Naive, central memory, regulatory and stem cell-like memory CD4+ T cells were sorted on a BD FACSAria II using a panel including CD45RO, CCR7, CD25, CD127, CD95 and CD27. A purity above 98% was achieved for all sorted populations. PBMCs were isolated immediately by Lymphoprep density gradient centrifugation and stained directly without culture. To minimize batch effects, samples were stained and sorted in pairs, one healthy donor with one patient per experiment. What was sequenced was naive CD4+ T cells from blood. The cell subset or site label, as the study defines it: true naive CD4+ T cells. This TCR came from a man aged 18 to 30 with type 1 diabetes. This chain is built from TRBV5-1 and TRBJ2-1, with no confidently assigned D gene. The CDR3 amino acid sequence is: CASSLAVGTYNEQFF. The nucleotide sequence is TGCGCCAGCAGCTTGGCCGTCGGCACCTACAATGAGCAGTTCTTC.